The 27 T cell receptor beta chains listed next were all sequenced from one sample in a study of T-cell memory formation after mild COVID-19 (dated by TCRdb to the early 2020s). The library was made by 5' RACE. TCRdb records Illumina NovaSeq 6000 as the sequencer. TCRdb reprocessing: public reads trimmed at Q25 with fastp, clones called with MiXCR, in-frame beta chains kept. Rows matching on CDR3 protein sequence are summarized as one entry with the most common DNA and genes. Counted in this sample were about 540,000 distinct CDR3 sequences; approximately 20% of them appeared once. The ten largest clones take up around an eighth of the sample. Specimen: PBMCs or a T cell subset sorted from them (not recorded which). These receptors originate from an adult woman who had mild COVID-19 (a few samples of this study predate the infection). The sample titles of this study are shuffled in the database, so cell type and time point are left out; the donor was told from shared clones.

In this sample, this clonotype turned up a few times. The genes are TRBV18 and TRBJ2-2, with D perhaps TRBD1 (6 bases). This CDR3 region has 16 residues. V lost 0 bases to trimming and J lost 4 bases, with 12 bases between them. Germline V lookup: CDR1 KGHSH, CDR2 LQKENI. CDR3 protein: CASSPPGAKVTGELFF. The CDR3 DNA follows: TGTGCCAGCTCACCACCGGGGGCGAAAGTCACCGGGGAGCTGTTTTTT.

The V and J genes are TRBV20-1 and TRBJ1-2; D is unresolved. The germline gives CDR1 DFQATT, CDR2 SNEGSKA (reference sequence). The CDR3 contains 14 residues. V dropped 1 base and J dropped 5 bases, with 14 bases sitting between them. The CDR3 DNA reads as TGCAGTGCTAGAGCCGGGAGTCTTGGTTATGGCTACACCTTC. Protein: CSARAGSLGYGYTF.

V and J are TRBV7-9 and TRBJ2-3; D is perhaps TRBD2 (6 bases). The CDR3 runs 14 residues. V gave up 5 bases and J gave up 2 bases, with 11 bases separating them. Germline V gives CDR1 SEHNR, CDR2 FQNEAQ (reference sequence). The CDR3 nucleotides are TGTGCCAGCAGCACTAGCCGCCTCACAGATACGCAGTATTTT. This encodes CASSTSRLTDTQYF.

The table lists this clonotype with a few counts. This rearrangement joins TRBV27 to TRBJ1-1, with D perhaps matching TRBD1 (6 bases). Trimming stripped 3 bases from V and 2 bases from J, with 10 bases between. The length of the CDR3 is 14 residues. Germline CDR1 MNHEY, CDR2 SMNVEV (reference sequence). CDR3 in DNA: TGTGCCAGCAGTTTTCGACAGGCAAACACTGAAGCTTTCTTT. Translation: CASSFRQANTEAFF.

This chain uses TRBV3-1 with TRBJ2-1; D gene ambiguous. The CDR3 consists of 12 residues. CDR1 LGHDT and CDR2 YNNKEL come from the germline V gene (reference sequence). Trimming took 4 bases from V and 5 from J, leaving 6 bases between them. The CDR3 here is CASSPTDNEQFF. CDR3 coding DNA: TGTGCCAGCAGCCCCACAGACAATGAGCAGTTCTTC.

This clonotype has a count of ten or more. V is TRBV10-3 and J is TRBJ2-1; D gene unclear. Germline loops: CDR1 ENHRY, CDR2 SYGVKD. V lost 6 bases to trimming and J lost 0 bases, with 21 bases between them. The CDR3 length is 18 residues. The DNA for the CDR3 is TGTGCCATCAGCGGTCCCGCGCGACGTGGAAACTCCTACAATGAGCAGTTCTTC. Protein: CAISGPARRGNSYNEQFF.

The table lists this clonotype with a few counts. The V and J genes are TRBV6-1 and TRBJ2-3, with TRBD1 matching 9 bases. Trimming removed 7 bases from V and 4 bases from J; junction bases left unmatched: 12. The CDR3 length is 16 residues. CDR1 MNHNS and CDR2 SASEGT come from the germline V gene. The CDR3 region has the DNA TGTGCCAGCAAAGCAAACAGGGGGCGCGAAGCAGATACGCAGTATTTT. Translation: CASKANRGREADTQYF.

The CDR3 sequence: CASSLAQVGTDTQYF. The CDR3, as DNA: TGCGCCAGCAGCTTGGCACAGGTTGGCACAGATACGCAGTATTTT. The V and J genes are TRBV5-1 and TRBJ2-3, with D possibly TRBD1 on 5 matching bases. The CDR3 is 15 residues long. Germline V gene sequence: CDR1 SGHRS, CDR2 YFSETQ. Trimming pared 0 bases from V and 1 base from J, leaving 9 bases between.

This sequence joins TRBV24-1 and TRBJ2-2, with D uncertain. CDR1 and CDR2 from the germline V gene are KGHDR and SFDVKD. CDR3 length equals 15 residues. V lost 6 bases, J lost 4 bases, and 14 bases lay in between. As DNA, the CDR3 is TGTGCCACCAGTATTGGCGCCTCCTTCACCGGGGAGCTGTTTTTT. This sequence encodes CATSIGASFTGELFF.

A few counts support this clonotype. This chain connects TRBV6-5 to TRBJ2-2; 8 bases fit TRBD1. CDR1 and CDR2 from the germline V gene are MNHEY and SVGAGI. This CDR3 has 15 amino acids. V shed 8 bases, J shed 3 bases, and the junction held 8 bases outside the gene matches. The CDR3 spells CASSGARGHTGELFF. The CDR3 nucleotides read TGTGCCAGCTCGGGGGCCAGGGGGCACACCGGGGAGCTGTTTTTT.

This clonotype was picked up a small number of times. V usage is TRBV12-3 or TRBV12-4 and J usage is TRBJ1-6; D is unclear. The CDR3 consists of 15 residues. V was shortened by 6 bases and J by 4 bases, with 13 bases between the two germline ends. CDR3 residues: CASSGPGIYNSPLHF. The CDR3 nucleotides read TGTGCCAGCAGCGGTCCCGGGATTTATAATTCACCCCTCCACTTT.

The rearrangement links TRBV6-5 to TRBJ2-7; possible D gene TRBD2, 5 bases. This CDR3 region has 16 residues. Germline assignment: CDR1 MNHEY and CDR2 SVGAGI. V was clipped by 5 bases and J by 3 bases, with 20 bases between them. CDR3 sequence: CASSPLGGSFLYEQYF. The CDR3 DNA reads TGTGCCAGCAGTCCCCTGGGTGGGAGCTTTCTCTACGAGCAGTACTTC.

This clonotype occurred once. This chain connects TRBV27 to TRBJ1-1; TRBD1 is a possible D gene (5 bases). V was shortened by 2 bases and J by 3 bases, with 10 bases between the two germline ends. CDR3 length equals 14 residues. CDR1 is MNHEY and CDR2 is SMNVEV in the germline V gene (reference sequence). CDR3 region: CASSLRGLYTEAFF. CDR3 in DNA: TGTGCCAGCAGTTTACGGGGGTTGTACACTGAAGCTTTCTTT.

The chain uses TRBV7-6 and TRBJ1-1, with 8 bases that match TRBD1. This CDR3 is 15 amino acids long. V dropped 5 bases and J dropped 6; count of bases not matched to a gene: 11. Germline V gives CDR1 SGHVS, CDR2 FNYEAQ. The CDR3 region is CASSPTTGVWSEAFF. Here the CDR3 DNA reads TGTGCCAGCAGCCCGACGACAGGGGTTTGGTCTGAAGCTTTCTTT.

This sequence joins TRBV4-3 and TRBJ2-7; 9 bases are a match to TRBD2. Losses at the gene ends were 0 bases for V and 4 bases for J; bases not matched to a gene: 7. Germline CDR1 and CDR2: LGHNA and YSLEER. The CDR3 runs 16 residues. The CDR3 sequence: CASSQDGREGLYEQYF. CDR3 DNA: TGCGCCAGCAGCCAAGACGGGCGGGAGGGCCTGTACGAGCAGTACTTC.

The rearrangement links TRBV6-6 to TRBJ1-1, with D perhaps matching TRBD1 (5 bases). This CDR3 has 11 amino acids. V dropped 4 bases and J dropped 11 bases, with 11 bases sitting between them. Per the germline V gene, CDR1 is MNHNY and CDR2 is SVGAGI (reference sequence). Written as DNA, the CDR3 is TGTGCCAGCAGTTGGGGGGGGATGGCTTTCTTT. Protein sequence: CASSWGGMAFF.

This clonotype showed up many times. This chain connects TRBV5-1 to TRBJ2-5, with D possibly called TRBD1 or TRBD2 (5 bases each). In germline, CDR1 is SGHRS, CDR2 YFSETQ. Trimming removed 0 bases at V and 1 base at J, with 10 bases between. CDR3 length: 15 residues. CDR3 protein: CASSLVGEFQETQYF. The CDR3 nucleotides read TGCGCCAGCAGCTTGGTGGGGGAGTTCCAAGAGACCCAGTACTTC.

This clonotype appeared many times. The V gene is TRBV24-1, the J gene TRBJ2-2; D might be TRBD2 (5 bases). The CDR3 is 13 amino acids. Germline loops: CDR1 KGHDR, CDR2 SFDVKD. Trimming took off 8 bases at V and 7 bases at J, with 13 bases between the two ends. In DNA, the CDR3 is TGTGCCACCATGGAGGAATGGGGCGGGGAGCTGTTTTTT. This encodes CATMEEWGGELFF.

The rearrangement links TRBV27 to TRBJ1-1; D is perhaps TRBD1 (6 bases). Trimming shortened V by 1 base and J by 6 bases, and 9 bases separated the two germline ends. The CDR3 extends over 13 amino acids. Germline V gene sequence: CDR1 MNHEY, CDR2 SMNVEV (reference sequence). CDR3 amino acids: CASSLLEGAEAFF. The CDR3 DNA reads TGTGCCAGCAGTTTATTGGAGGGGGCTGAAGCTTTCTTT.

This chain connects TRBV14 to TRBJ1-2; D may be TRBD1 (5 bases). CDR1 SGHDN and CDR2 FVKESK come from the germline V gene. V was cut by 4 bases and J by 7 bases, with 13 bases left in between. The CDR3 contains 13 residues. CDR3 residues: CASSPPGKAGYTF. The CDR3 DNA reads TGTGCCAGCAGCCCGCCAGGGAAAGCTGGCTACACCTTC.

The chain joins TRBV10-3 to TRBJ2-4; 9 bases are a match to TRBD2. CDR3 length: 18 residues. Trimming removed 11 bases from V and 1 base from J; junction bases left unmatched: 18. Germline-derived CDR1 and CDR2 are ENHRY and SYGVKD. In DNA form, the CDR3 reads TGTGCCGCCTCAGGGGGGCGGGAGGGCCTATGGGCCAAAAACATTCAGTACTTC. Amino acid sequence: CAASGGREGLWAKNIQYF.

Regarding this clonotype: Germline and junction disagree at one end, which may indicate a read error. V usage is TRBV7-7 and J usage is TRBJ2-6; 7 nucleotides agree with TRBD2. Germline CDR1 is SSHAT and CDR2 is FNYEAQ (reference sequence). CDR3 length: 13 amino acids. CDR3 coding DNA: TGTGCTAGCAGCCCGGGCGGGGGCAACGTCCTGACTTTC. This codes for CASSPGGGNVLTF.

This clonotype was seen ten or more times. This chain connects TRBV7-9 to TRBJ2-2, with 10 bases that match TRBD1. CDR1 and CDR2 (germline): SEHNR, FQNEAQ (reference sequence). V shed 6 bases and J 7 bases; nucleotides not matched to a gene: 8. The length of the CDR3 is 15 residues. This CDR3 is CASSHGQGENGELFF. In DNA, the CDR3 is TGTGCCAGCAGTCACGGACAGGGGGAGAACGGGGAGCTGTTTTTT.

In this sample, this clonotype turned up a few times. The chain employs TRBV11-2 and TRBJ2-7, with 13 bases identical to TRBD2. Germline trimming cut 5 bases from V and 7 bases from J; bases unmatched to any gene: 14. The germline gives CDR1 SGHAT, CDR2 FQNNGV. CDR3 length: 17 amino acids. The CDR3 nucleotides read TGTGCCAGCAGCCATATCACCGTACTAGCGGGAGGGCGAGAGCAGTACTTC. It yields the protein CASSHITVLAGGREQYF.

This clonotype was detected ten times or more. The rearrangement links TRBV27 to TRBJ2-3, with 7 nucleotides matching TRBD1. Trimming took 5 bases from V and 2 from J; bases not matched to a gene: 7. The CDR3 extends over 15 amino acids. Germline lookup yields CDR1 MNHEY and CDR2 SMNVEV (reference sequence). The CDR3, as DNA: TGTGCCAGCAGTCCCAGGGGGATAGTCACAGATACGCAGTATTTT. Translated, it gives CASSPRGIVTDTQYF.

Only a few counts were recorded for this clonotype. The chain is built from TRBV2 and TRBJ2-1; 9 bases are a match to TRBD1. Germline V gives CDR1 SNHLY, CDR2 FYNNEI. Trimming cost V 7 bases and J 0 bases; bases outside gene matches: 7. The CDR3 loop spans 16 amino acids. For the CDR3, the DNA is TGTGCCAGCACCTCCCAGGGACAGGGCTCCTACAATGAGCAGTTCTTC. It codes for CASTSQGQGSYNEQFF.

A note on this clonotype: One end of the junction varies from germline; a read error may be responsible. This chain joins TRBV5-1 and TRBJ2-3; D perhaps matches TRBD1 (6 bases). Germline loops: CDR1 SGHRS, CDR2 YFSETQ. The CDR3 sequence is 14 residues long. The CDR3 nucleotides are TGCACCAGCAGCCTTATGGGACACGGAGATACGCAGTATTTT. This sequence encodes CTSSLMGHGDTQYF. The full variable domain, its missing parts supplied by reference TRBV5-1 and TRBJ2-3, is KAGVTQTPRYLIKTRGQQVTLSCSPISGHRSVSWYQQTPGQGLQFLFEYFSETQRNKGNFPGRFSGRQFSNSRSEMNVSTLELGDSALYLCTSSLMGHGDTQYFGPGTRLTVL.